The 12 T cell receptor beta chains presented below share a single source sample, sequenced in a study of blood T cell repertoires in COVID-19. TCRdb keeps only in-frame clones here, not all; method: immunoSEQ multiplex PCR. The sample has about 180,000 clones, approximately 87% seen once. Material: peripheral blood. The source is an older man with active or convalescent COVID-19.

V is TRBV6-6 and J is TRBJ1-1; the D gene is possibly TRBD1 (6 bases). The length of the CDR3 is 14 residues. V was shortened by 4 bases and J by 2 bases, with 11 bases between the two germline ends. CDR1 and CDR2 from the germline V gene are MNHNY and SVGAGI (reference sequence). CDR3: CASSSRTDNTEAFF. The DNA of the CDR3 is TGTGCCAGCAGTTCAAGGACAGATAACACTGAAGCTTTCTTT.

The CDR3 protein is CASSLGILKQGANQPQHF. CDR3 sequence (DNA): TGTGCCAGCAGCTTAGGGATTTTAAAACAGGGAGCGAATCAGCCCCAGCATTTT. The J gene is TRBJ1-5, the V gene TRBV7-9; possibly TRBD1 for D (6 bases). V lost 1 base and J 4 bases, leaving 20 bases between the germline ends. Germline-derived CDR1 and CDR2 are SEHNR and FQNEAQ (reference sequence). CDR3 size: 18 residues.

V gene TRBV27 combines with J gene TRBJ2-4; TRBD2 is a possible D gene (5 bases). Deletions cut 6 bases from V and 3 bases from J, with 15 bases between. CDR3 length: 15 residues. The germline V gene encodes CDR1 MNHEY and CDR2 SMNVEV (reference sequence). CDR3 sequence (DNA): TGTGCCAGCAGGACCCTCCGGGAAGGCAAAAACATTCAGTACTTC. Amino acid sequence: CASRTLREGKNIQYF.

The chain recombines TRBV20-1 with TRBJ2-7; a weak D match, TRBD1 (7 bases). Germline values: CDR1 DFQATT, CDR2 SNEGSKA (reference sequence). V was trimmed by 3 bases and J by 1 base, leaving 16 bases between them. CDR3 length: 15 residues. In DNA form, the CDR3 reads TGCAGTGCTAGTAAACCGGCAGGGGGGTCCTACGAGCAGTACTTC. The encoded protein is CSASKPAGGSYEQYF.

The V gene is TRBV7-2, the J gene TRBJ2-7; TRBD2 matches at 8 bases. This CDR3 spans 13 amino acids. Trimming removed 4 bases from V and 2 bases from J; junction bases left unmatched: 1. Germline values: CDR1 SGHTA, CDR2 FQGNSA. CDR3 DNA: TGTGCCAGCAGCTGGGGACTAGCCTACGAGCAGTACTTC. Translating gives CASSWGLAYEQYF. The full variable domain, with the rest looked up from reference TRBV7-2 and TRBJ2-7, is GAGVSQSPSNKVTEKGKDVELRCDPISGHTALYWYRQSLGQGLEFLIYFQGNSAPDKSGLPSDRFSAERTGGSVSTLTIQRTQQEDSAVYLCASSWGLAYEQYFGPGTRLTVT.

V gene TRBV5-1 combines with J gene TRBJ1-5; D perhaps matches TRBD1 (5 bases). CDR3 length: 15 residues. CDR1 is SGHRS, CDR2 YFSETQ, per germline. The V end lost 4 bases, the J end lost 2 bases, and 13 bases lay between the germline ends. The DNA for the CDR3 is TGCGCCAGCAGCCCCGGGGCGGGGCGCAATCAGCCCCAGCATTTT. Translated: CASSPGAGRNQPQHF.

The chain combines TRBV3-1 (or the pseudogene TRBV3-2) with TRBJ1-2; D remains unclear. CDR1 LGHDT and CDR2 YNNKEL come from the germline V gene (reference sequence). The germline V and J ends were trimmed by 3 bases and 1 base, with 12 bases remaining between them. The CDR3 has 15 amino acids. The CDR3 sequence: CASSQDGGNNYGYTF. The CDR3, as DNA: TGTGCCAGCAGCCAGGACGGAGGCAATAACTATGGCTACACCTTC.

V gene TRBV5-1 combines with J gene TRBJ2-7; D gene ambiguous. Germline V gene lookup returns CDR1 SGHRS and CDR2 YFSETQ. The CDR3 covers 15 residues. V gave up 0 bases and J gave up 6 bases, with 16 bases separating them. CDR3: CASSLGAMVVREQYF. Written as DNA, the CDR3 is TGCGCCAGCAGCTTGGGGGCGATGGTGGTACGCGAGCAGTACTTC.

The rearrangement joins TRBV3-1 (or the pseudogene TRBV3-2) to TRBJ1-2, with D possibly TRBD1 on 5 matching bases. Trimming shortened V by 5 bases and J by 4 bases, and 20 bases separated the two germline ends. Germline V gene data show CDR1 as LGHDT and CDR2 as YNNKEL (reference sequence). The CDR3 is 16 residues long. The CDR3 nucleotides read TGTGCCAGCAGCTTAGCCGCAAGAAGGCAGGGCTATGGCTACACCTTC. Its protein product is CASSLAARRQGYGYTF.

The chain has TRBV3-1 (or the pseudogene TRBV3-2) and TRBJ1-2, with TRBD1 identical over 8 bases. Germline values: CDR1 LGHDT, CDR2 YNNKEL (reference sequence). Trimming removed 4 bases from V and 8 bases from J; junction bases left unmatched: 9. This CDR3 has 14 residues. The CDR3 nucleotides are TGTGCCAGCAGCCGTGGACAGGGTGGGCAGGGCTACACCTTC. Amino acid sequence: CASSRGQGGQGYTF.

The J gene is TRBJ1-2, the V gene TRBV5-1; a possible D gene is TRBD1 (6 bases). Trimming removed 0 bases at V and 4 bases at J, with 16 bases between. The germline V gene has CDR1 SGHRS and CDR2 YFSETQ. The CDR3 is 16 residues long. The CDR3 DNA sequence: TGCGCCAGCAGCTTGGCCCCTACGGACAGCGGCTATGGCTACACCTTC. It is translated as CASSLAPTDSGYGYTF.

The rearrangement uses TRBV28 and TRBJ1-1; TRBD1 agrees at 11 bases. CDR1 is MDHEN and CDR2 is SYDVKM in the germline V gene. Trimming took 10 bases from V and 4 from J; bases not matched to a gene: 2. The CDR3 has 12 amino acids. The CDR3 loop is CAIGTGGTEAFF. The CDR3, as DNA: TGTGCCATCGGGACAGGGGGCACTGAAGCTTTCTTT.